The 7 T cell receptor beta chains presented below share a single source sample, sequenced in a study of blood T cell repertoires in COVID-19. TCRdb's table, derived via immunoSEQ multiplex PCR, lists solely in-frame clones and lacks some. This table has 88,000 or so clones, 81% appearing once. The sample comprised peripheral blood. Receptors originate from a man aged 60-69 years with acute or convalescent COVID-19.

CDR3 sequence: CSVEFDRGYGYTF. The CDR3 coding sequence is TGCAGCGTTGAGTTTGACAGGGGTTATGGCTACACCTTC. The J gene is TRBJ1-2, the V gene TRBV29-1, with 8 bases fitting TRBD1. This CDR3 spans 13 amino acids. Germline V gene lookup returns CDR1 SQVTM and CDR2 ANQGSEA. With V trimmed by 3 bases and J by 5 bases, 5 bases remained unmatched.

V usage is TRBV25-1 and J usage is TRBJ2-5; 8 positions agree with TRBD2. Germline trimming cut 7 bases from V and 4 bases from J; bases unmatched to any gene: 5. Per germline, CDR1 MGHDK and CDR2 SYGVNS. The CDR3 is 13 residues long. Here the CDR3 reads CASIPGGGETQYF. The CDR3 region has the DNA TGTGCCAGCATACCGGGAGGGGGAGAGACCCAGTACTTC.

This chain links TRBV6-6 with TRBJ1-4; no reliable D call. CDR1 and CDR2 from the germline V gene are MNHNY and SVGAGI (reference sequence). Trimming stripped 6 bases from V and 12 bases from J, with 14 bases between. The CDR3 totals 12 residues. The CDR3 DNA is TGTGCCAGCAGGGCCTTTGTTATGGAACTGTTTTTT. This codes for CASRAFVMELFF.

The chain links TRBV2 to TRBJ2-7, with D possibly matching TRBD1 (6 bases). CDR1 and CDR2 (germline): SNHLY, FYNNEI. This CDR3 has 14 amino acids. V was shortened by 10 bases and J by 3 bases, with 19 bases between the two germline ends. The CDR3, as DNA: TGTGCCACCTCCCTCGCCGCAGGGGTCTACGAGCAGTACTTC. Residues: CATSLAAGVYEQYF.

This chain joins TRBV10-3 and TRBJ2-1; 7 positions agree with TRBD1. The V segment lost 6 bases and the J segment 3 bases; nucleotides outside the gene matches: 8. The germline V gene encodes CDR1 ENHRY and CDR2 SYGVKD. The CDR3 loop spans 15 amino acids. As DNA, the CDR3 is TGTGCCATCAGATTCGACAGGGCTCTCTACAATGAGCAGTTCTTC. Translation: CAIRFDRALYNEQFF.

The V gene is TRBV4-1, the J gene TRBJ2-3, with 12 bases fitting TRBD1. Trimming removed 4 bases from V and 4 bases from J; junction bases left unmatched: 9. This CDR3 has 17 amino acids. The germline gives CDR1 MGHRA, CDR2 YSYEKL. CDR3 protein: CASSLLAGTGGPDTQYF. The CDR3 region has the DNA TGCGCCAGCAGCCTACTAGCCGGGACAGGGGGCCCAGATACGCAGTATTTT.

The chain links TRBV7-3 to TRBJ2-1, with a tentative D call TRBD2 (5 bases). CDR1 and CDR2 from the germline V gene are SGHTA and FQGTGA. V dropped 6 bases and J dropped 2 bases, with 8 bases sitting between them. This CDR3 has 13 residues. Written as DNA, the CDR3 is TGTGCCAGCAGGGACTCCGCCTACAATGAGCAGTTCTTC. Translated: CASRDSAYNEQFF.